This is a list of T cell receptor beta chains from one sample in a study of T cell repertoires in cytomegalovirus infection. MiXCR was run by TCRdb on the reads, yielding one entry per CDR3 protein. The profile covers a few hundred thousand distinct CDR3 sequences, with 8% to 10% appearing a single time and around 4.5% taken by the ten largest. Sequenced sample: PBMCs. The receptor set was obtained from a human donor in good health (CMV status not recorded). Some clones in this sample may be carry-over from other donors' samples. The CDR3 runs from the conserved cysteine through the conserved F or W. The order of the fields is D gene, J gene, V gene, clone size, CDR3 DNA, CDR3 protein. The D gene is left open where the match is weak. Only part of the rows carry a size: once, few, many, or a class if the clone is expanded.

NA	TRBJ1-2	TRBV6-2/TRBV6-3	few	TGTGCCAGCAGTCATACAGGTGCTTATGGCTACACCTTC	CASSHTGAYGYTF
TRBD1	TRBJ1-1	TRBV30	few	TGTGCGGCCGGGACAGGGAGTTACACTGAAGCTTTCTTT	CAAGTGSYTEAFF
TRBD2	TRBJ2-7	TRBV5-1	few	TGCGCCAGCAGCTGGACGGGACTAGCGAGCTACGAGCAGTACTTC	CASSWTGLASYEQYF
NA	TRBJ1-4	TRBV7-2	NA	TGTGCCACCTCCTTCATGGGACCTAATGAAAAACTGTTTTTT	CATSFMGPNEKLFF
NA	TRBJ1-1	TRBV7-2	many	TGTGCCAGCAGTCCCCGCAGGGCGAACACTGAAGCTTTCTTT	CASSPRRANTEAFF
TRBD1	TRBJ2-2	TRBV2	many	TGTGCCAGTATACGACAGGGGGCCCCCGGGGAGCTGTTTTTT	CASIRQGAPGELFF
NA	TRBJ2-7	TRBV6-1	few	TGTGCCAGCAGTAAACCCATCCAAGGGAGCGGCACCTACGAGCAGTACTTC	CASSKPIQGSGTYEQYF
NA	TRBJ2-7	TRBV7-2	many	TGTGCCAGCAGCTTACAGGTTGGGCCTAGCGAGCAGTACTTC	CASSLQVGPSEQYF
NA	TRBJ2-3	TRBV29-1	NA	TGTAGCGTCCCCACAGGGAGGGCGGCGCAGTATTTT	CSVPTGRAAQYF
TRBD2	TRBJ2-3	TRBV28	NA	TGTGCCAGCAGTTCCGGGACTAGCGGGAAAGATACGCAGTATTTT	CASSSGTSGKDTQYF
NA	TRBJ2-7	TRBV6-1	NA	TGTGCCAGCAGTGTCGGAGGCAGGGTGGGTGAGCAGTACTTC	CASSVGGRVGEQYF
TRBD2	TRBJ2-7	TRBV7-2	many	TGTGCCAGCCGCGGGGGGTACAACCCCTACGAGCAGTACTTC	CASRGGYNPYEQYF
TRBD1	TRBJ2-7	TRBV11-2	few	TGTGCCAGCAGCTTGACAGGGGGGAGGTACGAGCAGTACTTC	CASSLTGGRYEQYF
TRBD2	TRBJ2-1	TRBV10-3	few	TGTGCCATCAGTGAGCAGGCTAGCGGGATCAATGAGCAGTTCTTC	CAISEQASGINEQFF
TRBD1	TRBJ1-2	TRBV30	few	TGTGCCTGGTCCCGCGGGACAGAGACCTATGGCTACACCTTC	CAWSRGTETYGYTF
NA	TRBJ1-1	TRBV5-4	NA	TGTGCCAGCAGCTGGGCAGGAAACACTGAAGCTTTCTTT	CASSWAGNTEAFF
NA	TRBJ1-4	TRBV18	few	TGTGCCAGCTCACCAGGGATAAATGAAAAACTGTTTTTT	CASSPGINEKLFF
NA	TRBJ1-2	TRBV7-2	many	TGTGCCAGCAGACGAGACACTACTAACTATGGCTACACCTTC	CASRRDTTNYGYTF
NA	TRBJ2-5	TRBV12-3/TRBV12-4	many	TGTGCCACAGACAGGGGACTAGGGGAGACCCAGTACTTC	CATDRGLGETQYF
NA	TRBJ2-3	TRBV4-3	few	TGCGCCAGCAGCCAAGTGAGGAGCAGCGGTCGGGATACGCAGTATTTT	CASSQVRSSGRDTQYF
TRBD1	TRBJ2-6	TRBV7-8	many	TGTGCCAGCAGCTTCAGGGGGTACTCAGAAAACTCTGGGGCCAACGTCCTGACTTTC	CASSFRGYSENSGANVLTF
NA	TRBJ1-6	TRBV4-2	few	TGTGCCAGCAGCCAAGGAAGGGTCGGGGGAAATAATTCACCCCTCCACTTT	CASSQGRVGGNNSPLHF
NA	TRBJ1-4	TRBV7-2	many	TGTGCCAGCAGCCGCAACAGGGTACCTAATGAAAAACTGTTTTTT	CASSRNRVPNEKLFF
NA	TRBJ2-2	TRBV12-3/TRBV12-4	many	TGTGCCAGCAGTTTAGGAGCCCAAAACACCGGGGAGCTGTTTTTT	CASSLGAQNTGELFF
NA	TRBJ2-1	TRBV6-2/TRBV6-3	many	TGTGCCAGCAGCGCCGGGACTGGGGCGGGGGAGCAGTTCTTC	CASSAGTGAGEQFF
TRBD2	TRBJ2-3	TRBV19	few	TGTGCCAGTAGTACCCGACTAGCGGGGGGAAGCACAGATACGCAGTATTTT	CASSTRLAGGSTDTQYF
NA	TRBJ1-2	TRBV27	few	TGTGCCAGCAGTTTTTCGGTGGACAGTCCAAACTATGGCTACACCTTC	CASSFSVDSPNYGYTF
TRBD1	TRBJ2-5	TRBV27	NA	TGTGCCAGCAGTTCCCGGGACAGGGCGTACCATTGGGAGACCCAGTACTTC	CASSSRDRAYHWETQYF
NA	TRBJ1-2	TRBV7-2	many	TGTGCCAGCAGCTTAGCTAGGGAGGGGTATGGCTACACCTTC	CASSLAREGYGYTF
NA	TRBJ1-5	TRBV7-2	many	TGTGCCAGCAGCTCAGATAATCCCCGGGGCACTCAGCCCCAGCATTTT	CASSSDNPRGTQPQHF
TRBD2	TRBJ2-1	TRBV7-8	many	TGTGCCAGCAGCTTAGCGGGAGCGGGGTATGAGCAGTTCTTC	CASSLAGAGYEQFF
NA	TRBJ2-5	TRBV27	few	TGTGCCAGCAGGGATACAGGGCGGGAGACCCAGTACTTC	CASRDTGRETQYF
TRBD1	TRBJ2-1	TRBV7-2	many	TGTGCCAGTAACCGGGACAGGGGTCACAATGAGCAGTTCTTC	CASNRDRGHNEQFF
NA	TRBJ2-1	TRBV29-1	few	TGCAGCGTTGACAGGCCCAGCTCCTACAATGAGCAGTTCTTC	CSVDRPSSYNEQFF
TRBD2	TRBJ2-1	TRBV30	many	TGTGCCTGGAGTCCCTCCACTAGCGGGAGTAAGAATGAGCAGTTCTTC	CAWSPSTSGSKNEQFF
NA	TRBJ2-7	TRBV29-1	NA	TGCAGCGTTCGAAGGGGTCCGCTCGAGCAGTACTTC	CSVRRGPLEQYF
TRBD1	TRBJ2-4	TRBV6-2/TRBV6-3	many	TGTGCCAGCAGTTACTCAGACAGGGAAGCCAAAAACATTCAGTACTTC	CASSYSDREAKNIQYF
NA	TRBJ2-2	TRBV6-4	NA	TGTGCCAGCCCAGGTCGACAGCCCTCGGGTGACGCGAACACCGGGGAGCTGTTTTTT	CASPGRQPSGDANTGELFF
NA	TRBJ2-3	TRBV7-2	many	TGTGCCAGCAGCTTAGATATCCGTACTAATACGCAGTATTTT	CASSLDIRTNTQYF
NA	TRBJ1-6	TRBV6-4	few	TGTGCCAGCAGCCGACTGAGCTCCTATAATTCACCCCTCCACTTT	CASSRLSSYNSPLHF
NA	TRBJ2-5	TRBV7-2	many	TGTGCCAGCAGCTTAGCTCCGGGAGTGAGGGAGACCCAGTACTTC	CASSLAPGVRETQYF
NA	TRBJ2-1	TRBV6-2/TRBV6-3	few	TGTGCCAGCAGTGGAGGGGCGCTACGTCAAATAGGGCAGTTCTTC	CASSGGALRQIGQFF
TRBD1	TRBJ1-1	TRBV28	NA	TGTGCCAGCAGTTTGACAGGGGTTGGGGTTAACACTGAAGCTTTCTTT	CASSLTGVGVNTEAFF
NA	TRBJ2-7	TRBV6-5	NA	TGTGCCAGCGCTACACGGGAGACTTTTGACGAGCAGTACTTC	CASATRETFDEQYF
NA	TRBJ2-7	TRBV6-6	few	TGTGCCAGCAAAAAAGGTCAGGGCTACGAGCAGTACTTC	CASKKGQGYEQYF
NA	TRBJ2-3	TRBV7-2	many	TGTGCCAGCAGCTTCCAGGGCTTCAGCACAGATACGCAGTATTTT	CASSFQGFSTDTQYF